These T cell receptor beta chains were read from a single sample in a study of technical replicates of blood from a few donors. Generated by immunoSEQ multiplex PCR, the TCRdb table keeps only in-frame clones and is missing some. The data contain 75,000 to 95,000 clones, about 95% of them singletons. Input material: T cells isolated from PBMCs. These receptors were taken from a human donor in good health. Both conserved end residues are part of each CDR3. Each record gives: clone size, D gene, J gene, V gene, CDR3 DNA, CDR3 protein. The D gene is left open where the match is weak. For some rows the clone size is stated as once, few or many, or as a class when expanded; others skip it.

once	TRBD2	TRBJ2-5	TRBV27	TGTGCCAGCAGTTTTTTTCTAGCGGGAATAGAGACCCAGTACTTC	CASSFFLAGIETQYF
-	-	TRBJ1-3	TRBV5-1	TGCGCCAGCAGGGGCGATAGCTCTGGAAACACCATATATTTT	CASRGDSSGNTIYF
-	-	TRBJ2-7	TRBV4-1	TGCGCCAGCAGCCGAGGAGGTGGAACCTACGAGCAGTACTTC	CASSRGGGTYEQYF
-	-	TRBJ1-2	TRBV2	TGTGCCAGCAGGGGAGAGCAAAACTATGGCTACACCTTC	CASRGEQNYGYTF
-	-	TRBJ2-3	TRBV28	TGTGCCAGCAGTTTACCCCTCCAAGGGGGCACAGATACGCAGTATTTT	CASSLPLQGGTDTQYF
few	-	TRBJ2-2	TRBV5-1	TGCGCCAGCAGTCCTCCGGTTGGTAATCGGGAGCTGTTTTTT	CASSPPVGNRELFF
-	-	TRBJ1-1	TRBV5-6	TGTGCCAGCAGCTTGGCAGGTGAACCAAACTTTAACACTGAAGCTTTCTTT	CASSLAGEPNFNTEAFF
-	TRBD1	TRBJ1-3	TRBV28	TGTGCCAGCAGGGGACAGGGGGCTGGAAACACCATATATTTT	CASRGQGAGNTIYF
-	TRBD2	TRBJ2-5	TRBV10-3	TGTGCCATCGGGACTAGCTTGTACCAAGAGACCCAGTACTTC	CAIGTSLYQETQYF
-	-	TRBJ2-5	TRBV5-1	TGCGCCAGCAGCTTGGTTGGAGAGGAGACCCAGTACTTC	CASSLVGEETQYF
-	TRBD1	TRBJ2-1	TRBV28	TGTGCCAGCAGTTGGGACAGGGGGCAGAATGAGCAGTTCTTC	CASSWDRGQNEQFF
few	-	TRBJ1-1	TRBV5-5	TGTGCCAGCAGCTTATACCTGGACAGCACTGAAGCTTTCTTT	CASSLYLDSTEAFF
-	TRBD1	TRBJ1-2	TRBV6-1	TGTGCCAGCAGTCCACAGACAGGGGACGGCTACACCTTC	CASSPQTGDGYTF
-	TRBD1	TRBJ1-1	TRBV20-1	TGCAGTGCTGGGACAGTCACTGAAGCTTTCTTT	CSAGTVTEAFF
-	-	TRBJ1-1	TRBV5-1	TGCGCCAGCGCAGACATCAAGAACACTGAAGCTTTCTTT	CASADIKNTEAFF
-	TRBD1	TRBJ2-1	TRBV5-1	TGCGCCAGCAGCCCGACAGGGATAAACAATGAGCAGTTCTTC	CASSPTGINNEQFF
-	-	TRBJ2-7	TRBV10-1	TGCGCCAGCAGTGACAGGGGGGATCCTCGCGCAAAGTACGAGCAGTACTTC	CASSDRGDPRAKYEQYF
-	-	TRBJ1-1	TRBV28	TGTGCCAGCAGTTCCATAACAGGGAACACTGAAGCTTTCTTT	CASSSITGNTEAFF
-	-	TRBJ2-3	TRBV5-5	TGTGCCAGCAGCTTGGCTAGAATATCGGATACGCAGTATTTT	CASSLARISDTQYF
-	TRBD1	TRBJ1-2	TRBV4-2	TGTGCCAGCAGCCAAGAGACAGGGATCAGTGGCTACACCTTC	CASSQETGISGYTF
-	-	TRBJ1-1	TRBV28	TGTGCCAGCAGTTTATTTGAGGGTTTTAGCACTGAAGCTTTCTTT	CASSLFEGFSTEAFF
-	TRBD2	TRBJ2-1	TRBV14	TGTGCCAGCAGCCCCGGGACTAGCGGGTTTGGCGCCTACAATGAGCAGTTCTTC	CASSPGTSGFGAYNEQFF
-	-	TRBJ2-5	TRBV28	TGTGCCAGCAGTTTGCGAGGGGGTGGAGAGACCCAGTACTTC	CASSLRGGGETQYF
-	TRBD1	TRBJ1-4	TRBV4-1	TGCGCCAGCAGCCAAGTGGACAGGGCTAATGAAAAACTGTTTTTT	CASSQVDRANEKLFF
-	-	TRBJ1-1	TRBV6-6	TGTGCCAGCAGTTACGAGGGGGAATTTGAAGCTTTCTTT	CASSYEGEFEAFF
-	-	TRBJ1-1	TRBV27	TGTGCCAGCAGTTTAGTCACAGGCGGTCTGAACACTGAAGCTTTCTTT	CASSLVTGGLNTEAFF
-	TRBD1	TRBJ1-1	TRBV19	TGTGCCAGTAGCATGACAGGGGGCTCGGCTGAAGCTTTCTTT	CASSMTGGSAEAFF
-	TRBD2	TRBJ2-7	TRBV6-5	TGTGCCAGCAGACTCATAGCGGGGCCCCCAAACCAGCAGTACTTC	CASRLIAGPPNQQYF
-	-	TRBJ2-7	TRBV5-1	TGCGCCAGCAGCCACGGAGAGGCCTACGAGCAGTACTTC	CASSHGEAYEQYF
-	-	TRBJ1-2	TRBV5-4	TGTGCCAGCAGCCCGTGGAGGCAGGGAGGAGGAGGCTACACCTTC	CASSPWRQGGGGYTF
-	-	TRBJ2-4	TRBV7-3	TGTGCCAGCAGCCTAGACGGGGAAAACATTCAGTACTTC	CASSLDGENIQYF
few	-	TRBJ1-1	TRBV28	TGTGCCAGCAGAGCTAACGAGGTGACTGAAGCTTTCTTT	CASRANEVTEAFF
-	-	TRBJ2-7	TRBV5-8	TGTGCCAGCAGCTTGTTGTCAGTTGGCCTGAACGAGCAGTACTTC	CASSLLSVGLNEQYF
-	TRBD2	TRBJ2-5	TRBV18	TGTGCCAGCTCACCAGGGGCCGGACTAGCGGGAGCAGAGACCCAGTACTTC	CASSPGAGLAGAETQYF
-	-	TRBJ1-2	TRBV19	TGTGCCAGTAGCAAACAACGAAAGGAGTGGGTCTATGGCTACACCTTC	CASSKQRKEWVYGYTF
few	-	TRBJ1-4	TRBV6-1	TGTGCCAGCACATCGCGGTATTCGGGAGAAAAACTGTTTTTT	CASTSRYSGEKLFF
-	-	TRBJ2-1	TRBV27	TGTGCCAGCAGTTTACCAGGGAATGAGCAGTTCTTC	CASSLPGNEQFF
-	-	TRBJ2-7	TRBV7-6	TGTGCCAGCAGCTTAAATTCTGTCTACGAGCAGTACTTC	CASSLNSVYEQYF
-	TRBD1	TRBJ1-5	TRBV19	TGTGCCAGTAGTATAGTAAGGACAGGGGGCGTCACTAGGGAGTCGCCCCAGCATTTT	CASSIVRTGGVTRESPQHF
-	TRBD1	TRBJ2-1	TRBV5-1	TGCGCCAGCAGCTGGGTCAGACAGGGCGTTGAGCAGTTCTTC	CASSWVRQGVEQFF
-	-	TRBJ2-7	TRBV10-2	TGCGCCAGCAGTGAGGGTAGGGGCTACGAGCAGTACTTC	CASSEGRGYEQYF
-	-	TRBJ2-7	TRBV6-5	TGTGCCAGCAGTTACTTGGGGGGTTTGAGCTACGAGCAGTACTTC	CASSYLGGLSYEQYF
-	TRBD2	TRBJ2-5	TRBV7-9	TGTGCCAGCAGCTTGGGACTAGCGGGGATTCGTGAGACCCAGTACTTC	CASSLGLAGIRETQYF
-	-	TRBJ2-7	TRBV6-5	TGTGCCAGCAGTTACTCGACGGGGTCCAACGAGCAGTACTTC	CASSYSTGSNEQYF
-	TRBD1	TRBJ1-2	TRBV27	TGTGCCAGCAGTACCCGGGACAGGGGTAACTATGGCTACACCTTC	CASSTRDRGNYGYTF
-	TRBD1	TRBJ2-1	TRBV7-9	TGTGCCAGCAGCCCTCCGGTTGGACAGGGGGCTTACAATGAGCAGTTCTTC	CASSPPVGQGAYNEQFF
-	TRBD1	TRBJ1-3	TRBV7-9	TGTGCCAGCAGCTTTCGCCCTGGGACAGGGCCGGGAAACACCATATATTTT	CASSFRPGTGPGNTIYF
-	-	TRBJ2-5	TRBV18	TGTGCCAGCTCACCTAACTCGTACCAAGAGACCCAGTACTTC	CASSPNSYQETQYF
-	-	TRBJ1-1	TRBV29-1	TGCAGCGGGACAGCCACTGAAGCTTTCTTT	CSGTATEAFF
-	-	TRBJ2-5	TRBV10-1	TGCGCCAGCAGTGAGCGGCCGGGTGCCTCGGGGACCCAGTACTTC	CASSERPGASGTQYF
-	-	TRBJ2-3	TRBV14	TGTGCCAGCAGAATTGCGGGGAACACAGATACGCAGTATTTT	CASRIAGNTDTQYF
-	-	TRBJ1-4	TRBV2	TGTGCCAGCAGAGACAGACTGCCTAATGAAAAACTGTTTTTT	CASRDRLPNEKLFF
-	TRBD1	TRBJ2-3	TRBV6-1	TGTGCCAGCAAGGACAGGGGGCGTGATACGCAGTATTTT	CASKDRGRDTQYF